This T cell receptor beta chain was recovered during a study of PD-1 blockade in mismatch repair-deficient tumors. Study-wide background: Patients had around 12 mismatch repair-deficient cancer types, all previously treated and progressing.

The table came from immunoSEQ multiplex PCR; TCRdb's copy has only in-frame clones and leaves some out. The sample has more than 90,000 clones, roughly 80% seen once. Germline V gives CDR1 SGHVS, CDR2 FQNEAQ. Trimming left V 1 base short and J 1 base short, with 7 bases between. The length of the CDR3 is 14 residues. Material: peripheral blood, obtained 60 weeks after starting pembrolizumab. The genes are TRBV7-8 and TRBJ1-1; D might be TRBD1 (5 bases). The clonotype originates from an adult with mismatch repair-deficient cancer. In DNA, the CDR3 is TGTGCCAGCAGCTTAGGGAGGGGGAACACTGAAGCTTTCTTT. It encodes CASSLGRGNTEAFF. Full variable domain (outside the CDR3, taken from reference TRBV7-8 and TRBJ1-1): GAGVSQSPRYKVAKRGQDVALRCDPISGHVSLFWYQQALGQGPEFLTYFQNEAQLDKSGLPSDRFFAERPEGSVSTLKIQRTQQEDSAVYLCASSLGRGNTEAFFGQGTRLTVV.